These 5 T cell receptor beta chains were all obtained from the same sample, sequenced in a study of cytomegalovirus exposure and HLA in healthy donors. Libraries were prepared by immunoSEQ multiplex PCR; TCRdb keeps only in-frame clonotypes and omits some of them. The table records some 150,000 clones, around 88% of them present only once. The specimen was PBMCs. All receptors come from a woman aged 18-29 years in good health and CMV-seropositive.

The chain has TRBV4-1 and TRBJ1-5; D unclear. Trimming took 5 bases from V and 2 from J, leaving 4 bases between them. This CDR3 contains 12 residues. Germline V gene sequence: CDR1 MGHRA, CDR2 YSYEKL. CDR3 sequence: CASSIGNQPQHF. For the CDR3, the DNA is TGCGCCAGCAGCATCGGCAATCAGCCCCAGCATTTT.

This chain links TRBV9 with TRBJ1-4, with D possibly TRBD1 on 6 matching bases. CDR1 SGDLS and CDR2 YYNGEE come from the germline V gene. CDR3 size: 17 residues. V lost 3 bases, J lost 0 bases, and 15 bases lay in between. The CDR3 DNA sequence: TGTGCCAGCAGCGCCTCTACCGGGACAACAACTAATGAAAAACTGTTTTTT. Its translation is CASSASTGTTTNEKLFF.

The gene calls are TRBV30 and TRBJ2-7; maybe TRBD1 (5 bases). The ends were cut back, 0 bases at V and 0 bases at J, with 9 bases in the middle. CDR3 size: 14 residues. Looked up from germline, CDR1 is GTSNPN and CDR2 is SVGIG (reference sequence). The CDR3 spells CAWSVTGLSYEQYF. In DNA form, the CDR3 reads TGTGCCTGGAGTGTTACAGGTCTCTCCTACGAGCAGTACTTC.

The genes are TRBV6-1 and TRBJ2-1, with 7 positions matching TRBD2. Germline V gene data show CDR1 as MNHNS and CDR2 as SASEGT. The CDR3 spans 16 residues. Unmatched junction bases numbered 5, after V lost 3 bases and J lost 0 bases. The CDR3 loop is CASSEGLAVSYNEQFF. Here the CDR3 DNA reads TGTGCCAGCAGTGAGGGTCTAGCGGTCTCCTACAATGAGCAGTTCTTC.

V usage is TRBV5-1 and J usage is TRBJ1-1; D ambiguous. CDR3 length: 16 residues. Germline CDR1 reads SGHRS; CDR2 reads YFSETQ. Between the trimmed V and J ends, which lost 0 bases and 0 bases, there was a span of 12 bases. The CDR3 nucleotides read TGCGCCAGCAGCTTGGACACAGACTATATGAACACTGAAGCTTTCTTT. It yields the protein CASSLDTDYMNTEAFF.